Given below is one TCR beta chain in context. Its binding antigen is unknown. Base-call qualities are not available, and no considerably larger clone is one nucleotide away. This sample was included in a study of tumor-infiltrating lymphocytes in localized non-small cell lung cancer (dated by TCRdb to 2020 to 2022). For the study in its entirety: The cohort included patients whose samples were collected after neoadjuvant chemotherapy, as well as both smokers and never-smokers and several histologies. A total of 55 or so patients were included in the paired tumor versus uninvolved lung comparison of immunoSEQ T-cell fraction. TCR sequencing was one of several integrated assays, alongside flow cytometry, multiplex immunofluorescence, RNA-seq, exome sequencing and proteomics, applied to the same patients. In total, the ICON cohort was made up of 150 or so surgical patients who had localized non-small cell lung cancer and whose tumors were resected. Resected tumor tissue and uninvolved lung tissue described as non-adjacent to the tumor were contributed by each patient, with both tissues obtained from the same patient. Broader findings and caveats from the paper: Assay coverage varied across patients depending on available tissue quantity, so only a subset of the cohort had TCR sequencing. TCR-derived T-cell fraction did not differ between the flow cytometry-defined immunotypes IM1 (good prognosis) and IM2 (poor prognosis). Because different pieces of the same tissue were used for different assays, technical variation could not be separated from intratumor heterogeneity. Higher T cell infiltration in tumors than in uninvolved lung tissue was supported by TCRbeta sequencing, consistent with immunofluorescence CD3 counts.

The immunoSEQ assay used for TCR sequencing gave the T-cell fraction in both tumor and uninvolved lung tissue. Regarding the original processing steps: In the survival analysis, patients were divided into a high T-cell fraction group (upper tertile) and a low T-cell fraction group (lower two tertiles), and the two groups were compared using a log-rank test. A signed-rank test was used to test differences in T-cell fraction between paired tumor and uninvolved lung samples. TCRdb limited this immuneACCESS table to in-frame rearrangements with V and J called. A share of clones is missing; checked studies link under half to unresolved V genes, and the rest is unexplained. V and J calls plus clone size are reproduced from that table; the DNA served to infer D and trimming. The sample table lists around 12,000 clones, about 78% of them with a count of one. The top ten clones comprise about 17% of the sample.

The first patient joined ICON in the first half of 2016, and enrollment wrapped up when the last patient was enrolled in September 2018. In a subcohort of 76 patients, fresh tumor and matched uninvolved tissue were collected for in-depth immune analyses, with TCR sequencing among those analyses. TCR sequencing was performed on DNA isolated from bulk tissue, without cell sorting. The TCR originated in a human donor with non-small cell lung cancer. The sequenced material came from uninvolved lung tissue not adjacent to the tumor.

The bases read TGCAGCGTGGACGAATATGAAAAACTGTTTTTT. This translates into CSVDEYEKLFF. The sequence links TRBV29-1 to TRBJ1-4; the D gene remains uncertain. The trim is 6 bases for V and 6 bases for J, with a gap of 8 bases between the germline ends. The CDR3 measures 11 amino acids from cysteine to phenylalanine. Solely the CDR3 DNA is kept, with 33 bases framed from the first base. CDR1 and CDR2 are read off the germline V gene as SQVTM and ANQGSEA.